This T cell receptor (beta chain) emerged from a study of OX40 agonist ivuxolimab in advanced cancers. Study in general: It was ivuxolimab, an agonistic anti-OX40 (CD134) antibody, that patients were treated with. Mean age approximately 61 years, range about 23 to 80; around 80% male.

The CDR3 runs to 16 residues. CDR1 LGHNT and CDR2 FRNRAP come from the germline V gene. Trimming pared 1 base from V and 1 base from J, leaving 10 bases between. Assay used: immunoSEQ multiplex PCR; TCRdb lists only in-frame clones, some missing. Of approximately 87,000 clones listed, more than 90% are singletons. A history of autoimmune disease or systemic immunosuppression excluded patients. This sequence was found in an adult with an advanced solid tumor such as melanoma, head and neck, liver or kidney cancer. The chain joins TRBV12-5 to TRBJ2-2; possibly TRBD1 for D (5 bases). The starting material was CD4+ or CD8+ T cells sorted from blood, obtained in a trial of the OX40 agonist ivuxolimab. In nucleotides, the CDR3 is TGTGCTAGTGGTTTGGACTCGACAGTGAACACCGGGGAGCTGTTTTTT. Residues: CASGLDSTVNTGELFF.